This record concerns one T cell receptor beta chain sequence. Antigen: not known. The data originate from a study of PD-1 blockade in classical Hodgkin lymphoma. General observations from the study: Repertoire differences have undefined causes, possibly disease activity or prior therapy.

This CDR3 contains 19 residues. Deletions cut 4 bases from V and 7 bases from J, with 29 bases between. In germline, CDR1 is SEHNR, CDR2 FQNEAQ (reference sequence). TCRdb's copy holds only in-frame clones and misses some; the assay was immunoSEQ multiplex PCR. The sample has 55,000 to 80,000 clones, just over 90% seen once. In every patient, relapse followed autologous stem cell transplantation, while exposure to brentuximab vedotin differed. The chain employs TRBV7-9 and TRBJ2-1; D possibly matches TRBD1 or TRBD2 (5 bases each). Sequenced here: peripheral blood mononuclear cells (PBMCs), sampled at baseline. The TCR comes from a human donor with classical Hodgkin lymphoma. CDR3 DNA: TGTGCCAGCAGCTCGCTCATCTCCCATCTAGTCGGGACCCCTAATGAGCAGTTCTTC. As protein: CASSSLISHLVGTPNEQFF.